The 28 T cell receptor beta chains in this list originate from one sample, sequenced in a study of T cell changes during pregnancy in multiple sclerosis. The repertoire was sequenced with immunoSEQ multiplex PCR; TCRdb's copy has only in-frame clones and lacks some. The sample lists almost 50,000 clones, around 94% occurring once. The sequencing here drew on CD4+ T cells from peripheral blood mononuclear cells, taken in the third trimester of pregnancy. Every receptor here comes from a female donor with multiple sclerosis, enrolled in a pregnancy study.

The rearrangement links TRBV7-8 to TRBJ2-1; 14 nucleotides match TRBD2. V dropped 5 bases and J dropped 9; count of bases not matched to a gene: 9. The CDR3 length is 16 residues. Germline CDR1 and CDR2: SGHVS and FQNEAQ. The CDR3 nucleotides are TGTGCCAGCAGCGAGGGGACTAGCGGGAGATTTATTGAGCAGTTCTTC. Protein sequence: CASSEGTSGRFIEQFF. The complete variable domain, with remaining parts taken from reference TRBV7-8 and TRBJ2-1, reads GAGVSQSPRYKVAKRGQDVALRCDPISGHVSLFWYQQALGQGPEFLTYFQNEAQLDKSGLPSDRFFAERPEGSVSTLKIQRTQQEDSAVYLCASSEGTSGRFIEQFFGPGTRLTVL.

The chain links TRBV6-6 to TRBJ1-1; possibly TRBD1 for D (6 bases). Deletions cut 5 bases from V and 4 bases from J, with 11 bases between. Germline CDR1 MNHNY, CDR2 SVGAGI (reference sequence). The CDR3 has 13 residues. The CDR3: CASSVQGFTEAFF. In nucleotides, the CDR3 is TGTGCCAGCAGTGTCCAGGGGTTCACTGAAGCTTTCTTT.

The chain links TRBV20-1 to TRBJ1-2, with D unclear. The V end was cut by 5 bases, the J end by 8 bases, with 9 bases between. The length of the CDR3 is 10 residues. CDR1 is DFQATT and CDR2 is SNEGSKA in the germline V gene (reference sequence). Here the CDR3 DNA reads TGCAGTGCTCAATTGGAGGGCTACACCTTC. Its protein is CSAQLEGYTF.

The V call is TRBV11-2, the J call TRBJ2-2; TRBD2 might be the D (6 bases). CDR1 SGHAT and CDR2 FQNNGV come from the germline V gene. The CDR3 loop spans 18 amino acids. With 4 bases removed from V and 0 bases from J, the gap between germline ends came to 18 bases. CDR3 sequence reads: CASSSYGAGFANTGELFF. The CDR3 DNA sequence: TGTGCCAGCAGCTCCTATGGGGCGGGGTTCGCGAACACCGGGGAGCTGTTTTTT.

A few counts support this clone. The chain recombines TRBV28 with TRBJ2-5, with 14 bases lining up with TRBD2. Germline V lookup: CDR1 MDHEN, CDR2 SYDVKM. The length of the CDR3 is 16 residues. After removal of 7 bases from V and 5 bases from J, the junction contained 9 bases not matched to a gene. CDR3 residues: CASTGTSGSIRETQYF. DNA for the CDR3: TGTGCCAGCACCGGGACTAGCGGGAGTATTCGGGAGACCCAGTACTTC.

V gene TRBV5-1 combines with J gene TRBJ1-2, with 12 bases aligning to TRBD1. Germline V gives CDR1 SGHRS, CDR2 YFSETQ. The CDR3 extends over 17 amino acids. The J segment lost 3 bases and the V segment lost 5 bases, leaving 11 bases of the junction unmatched. CDR3 in DNA: TGCGCCAGCAGGTATACCGGGACAGGGGGCCTCGACTATGGCTACACCTTC. It specifies CASRYTGTGGLDYGYTF. The complete variable domain, with remaining parts taken from reference TRBV5-1 and TRBJ1-2, reads KAGVTQTPRYLIKTRGQQVTLSCSPISGHRSVSWYQQTPGQGLQFLFEYFSETQRNKGNFPGRFSGRQFSNSRSEMNVSTLELGDSALYLCASRYTGTGGLDYGYTFGSGTRLTVV.

The chain joins TRBV18 to TRBJ1-4; D unresolved. The length of the CDR3 is 15 residues. CDR1 KGHSH and CDR2 LQKENI come from the germline V gene. Trimming pared 2 bases from V and 4 bases from J, leaving 11 bases between. CDR3 region: CASSPGEYGNEKLFF. The CDR3, as DNA: TGTGCCAGCTCACCAGGGGAGTACGGTAATGAAAAACTGTTTTTT.

This chain joins TRBV6-5 and TRBJ1-2; the match to TRBD1 covers 7 bases. The CDR3 runs 15 residues. Unmatched junction bases numbered 11, after V lost 10 bases and J lost 0 bases. Germline CDR1 is MNHEY and CDR2 is SVGAGI. CDR3 loop: CATRELTGPNYGYTF. The CDR3 region has the DNA TGTGCCACCCGAGAACTGACAGGGCCTAACTATGGCTACACCTTC.

The rearrangement uses TRBV6-1 and TRBJ2-7; no reliable D call. Trimming cost V 7 bases and J 3 bases, with 7 bases left between them. There are 11 residues in the CDR3. Germline CDR1 and CDR2: MNHNS and SASEGT. The CDR3 nucleotides are TGTGCCAGCACTTTACACTACGAGCAGTACTTC. Translating gives CASTLHYEQYF.

The CDR3 nucleotides read TGTGCCAGCAGTAAACCCCTATCCGGGACGAACACCGGGGAGCTGTTTTTT. Residues: CASSKPLSGTNTGELFF. The chain couples TRBV27 to TRBJ2-2, with a tentative D call TRBD2 (5 bases). The CDR3 spans 17 residues. Trimming shortened V by 5 bases and J by 0 bases, and 16 bases separated the two germline ends. Germline assignment: CDR1 MNHEY and CDR2 SMNVEV (reference sequence).

The chain combines TRBV6-1 with TRBJ1-2; maybe TRBD1 (6 bases). This CDR3 is 14 amino acids long. CDR1 and CDR2 (germline): MNHNS, SASEGT. The germline V and J ends were trimmed by 1 base and 11 bases, with 17 bases remaining between them. The CDR3 reads CASSEVTYRVVYTF. CDR3 coding DNA: TGTGCCAGCAGTGAAGTAACGTACAGGGTTGTTTACACCTTC.

The V and J genes are TRBV7-9 and TRBJ1-4, with D perhaps matching TRBD1 (5 bases). Trimming left V 3 bases short and J 5 bases short, with 7 bases between. The CDR3 length is 13 residues. Germline lookup yields CDR1 SEHNR and CDR2 FQNEAQ (reference sequence). The CDR3 bases are TGTGCCAGCAGCTTCGGGGGGAATGAAAAACTGTTTTTT. Translating gives CASSFGGNEKLFF.

V is TRBV5-1 and J is TRBJ2-4; 9 positions agree with TRBD2. CDR3 length equals 16 residues. Germline CDR1 and CDR2: SGHRS and YFSETQ. With V trimmed by 4 bases and J by 6 bases, 11 bases remained unmatched. CDR3 residues: CASSLSGGPAGNIQYF. Written as DNA, the CDR3 is TGCGCCAGCAGCCTTAGCGGGGGCCCGGCTGGAAACATTCAGTACTTC.

The V call is TRBV19, the J call TRBJ2-1, with 8 bases matching TRBD2. This CDR3 is 13 amino acids long. Germline V gene data show CDR1 as LNHDA and CDR2 as SQIVND (reference sequence). Unmatched junction bases numbered 9, after V lost 9 bases and J lost 8 bases. In DNA form, the CDR3 reads TGTGCCAGCACAACCGGGACTAGTTATGAGCAGTTCTTC. This sequence encodes CASTTGTSYEQFF.

This rearrangement joins TRBV18 to TRBJ1-1, with unresolved D. The germline V and J ends were trimmed by 3 bases and 2 bases, with 13 bases remaining between them. The CDR3 totals 15 residues. Germline lookup yields CDR1 KGHSH and CDR2 LQKENI. CDR3 amino acids: CASSPLEAGNTEAFF. The CDR3 coding sequence is TGTGCCAGCTCACCTCTAGAGGCGGGTAACACTGAAGCTTTCTTT.

The chain carries TRBV9 and TRBJ1-5, with a weak D call TRBD1 (5 bases). In germline, CDR1 is SGDLS, CDR2 YYNGEE. The CDR3 sequence is 15 residues long. V was clipped by 0 bases and J by 5 bases, with 12 bases between them. Here the CDR3 reads CASSVEGAKDQPQHF. The CDR3 nucleotides are TGTGCCAGCAGCGTAGAAGGGGCTAAGGATCAGCCCCAGCATTTT.

The chain links TRBV7-2 to TRBJ1-1; a weak D match, TRBD1 (6 bases). The CDR3 runs 15 residues. The germline gives CDR1 SGHTA, CDR2 FQGNSA. The V gene lost 5 bases and the J gene lost 0 bases, with 13 bases spanning the gap. Here the CDR3 reads CASSSLGHLNTEAFF. The CDR3 DNA reads as TGTGCCAGCAGCAGCTTGGGACACTTGAACACTGAAGCTTTCTTT.

The chain employs TRBV2 and TRBJ1-1; 7 bases are a match to TRBD1. The CDR3 runs 14 residues. V gave up 6 bases and J gave up 0 bases; unmatched junction bases: 4. The germline gives CDR1 SNHLY, CDR2 FYNNEI. The CDR3 nucleotides are TGTGCCAGCAGAACAGGGGCGGTGAACACTGAAGCTTTCTTT. It codes for CASRTGAVNTEAFF.

This chain uses TRBV6-6 with TRBJ2-2; D unclear. V gave up 7 bases and J gave up 9 bases, with 18 bases separating them. The V gene's germline CDR1 is MNHNY and CDR2 SVGAGI (reference sequence). CDR3 size: 14 residues. This CDR3 is CASTQFAAERELFF. CDR3 nucleotide sequence: TGTGCCAGCACTCAGTTTGCCGCTGAACGGGAGCTGTTTTTT.

CDR3 nucleotides: TGCGCCAGCAGCTTGGAAGGACAGGGCAATCAGCCCCAGCATTTT. Amino acid sequence: CASSLEGQGNQPQHF. The rearrangement links TRBV5-1 to TRBJ1-5, with 7 positions matching TRBD1. CDR1 and CDR2 (germline): SGHRS, YFSETQ. This CDR3 has 15 amino acids. After removal of 0 bases from V and 2 bases from J, the junction contained 2 bases not matched to a gene.

The rearrangement links TRBV19 to TRBJ2-2; the D is unclear. The CDR3 covers 14 residues. The germline gives CDR1 LNHDA, CDR2 SQIVND (reference sequence). Trimming removed 7 bases from V and 5 bases from J, with 14 bases in between. The DNA of the CDR3 is TGTGCCAGTACCTATCTTGGCGGTACCGGGGAGCTGTTTTTT. As protein: CASTYLGGTGELFF.

The chain is built from TRBV5-4 and TRBJ1-2; 7 nucleotides agree with TRBD1. The ends lost 3 bases at V and 7 bases at J; junction bases unmatched: 15. The length of the CDR3 is 16 residues. CDR1 and CDR2 (germline): SGHNT, YYREEE (reference sequence). This CDR3 reads CASSWPSGTDLSGYTF. The CDR3 DNA sequence: TGTGCCAGCAGCTGGCCCTCCGGGACAGACCTCTCTGGCTACACCTTC.

The V and J genes are TRBV6-4 and TRBJ2-3; 9 bases match TRBD1. The CDR3 has 14 amino acids. Trimming removed 6 bases from V and 4 bases from J; junction bases left unmatched: 5. From germline, CDR1 is MRHNA and CDR2 SNTAGT. The CDR3 nucleotides read TGTGCCAGCAGGGATACAGGGGGCTCAGATACGCAGTATTTT. Amino acids: CASRDTGGSDTQYF.

The J gene is TRBJ1-1, the V gene TRBV10-2; tentatively, D is TRBD1 (5 bases). Germline-derived CDR1 and CDR2 are WSHSY and SAAADI. The CDR3 totals 12 residues. The V end was cut by 6 bases, the J end by 5 bases, with 10 bases between. The CDR3: CASRGGSTEAFF. The CDR3 DNA reads as TGCGCCAGCAGGGGGGGTTCTACTGAAGCTTTCTTT.

The chain has TRBV7-9 and TRBJ1-2, with TRBD1 as a possible D gene (6 bases). The CDR3 consists of 14 residues. Germline CDR1 SEHNR, CDR2 FQNEAQ (reference sequence). Trimming took off 8 bases at V and 2 bases at J, with 15 bases between the two ends. CDR3 DNA sequence: TGTGCCAGCCTCGGACAGAACCAAAACTATGGCTACACCTTC. This sequence encodes CASLGQNQNYGYTF.

This clone was counted a single time. CDR3 nucleotides: TGTGCCTGGAGTGTTGGAGCAGGGAGCAATCAGCCCCAGCATTTT. The encoded protein is CAWSVGAGSNQPQHF. The chain couples TRBV30 to TRBJ1-5, with a tentative D call TRBD1 (5 bases). Germline-derived CDR1 and CDR2 are GTSNPN and SVGIG (reference sequence). Trimming pared 0 bases from V and 1 base from J, leaving 10 bases between. The CDR3 runs 15 residues.

The rearrangement uses TRBV27 and TRBJ1-1; 9 nucleotides line up with TRBD1. The CDR3 consists of 16 residues. J lost 5 bases, V lost 5 bases, and 12 bases had no gene match. CDR1 is MNHEY, CDR2 SMNVEV, per germline (reference sequence). This CDR3 reads CASSPGQGFVRTEAFF. DNA of the CDR3: TGTGCCAGCAGTCCCGGACAGGGGTTCGTTCGGACTGAAGCTTTCTTT.

The J gene is TRBJ2-7, the V gene TRBV5-4; 12 bases fit TRBD1. Germline V gives CDR1 SGHNT, CDR2 YYREEE (reference sequence). CDR3 length: 19 amino acids. V dropped 4 bases and J dropped 4; count of bases not matched to a gene: 18. The CDR3 coding sequence is TGTGCCAGCAGCGGACCACCGGGACAGGGGGCGCGGGCATCTTACGAGCAGTACTTC. The encoded protein is CASSGPPGQGARASYEQYF. Full variable domain (remainder filled in from reference TRBV5-4 and TRBJ2-7): ETGVTQSPTHLIKTRGQQVTLRCSSQSGHNTVSWYQQALGQGPQFIFQYYREEENGRGNFPPRFSGLQFPNYSSELNVNALELDDSALYLCASSGPPGQGARASYEQYFGPGTRLTVT.